The present entry profiles one T cell receptor (beta chain) with its context. Its antigen remains unidentified. This record comes from a study of human versus mouse CDR3 diversity and MHC coevolution. Study-level results: Mice had fewer CDR3 deletions and insertions than humans on average.

Generated by immunoSEQ multiplex PCR, the TCRdb table keeps only in-frame clones and is missing some. The sample records fewer than 80,000 clones, about nine tenths being singletons. The germline V and J ends were trimmed by 5 bases and 2 bases, with 16 bases remaining between them. The CDR3 sequence is 16 residues long. CDR1 and CDR2 from the germline V gene are MDHEN and SYDVKM. This clonotype originated in a person between 30 and 69 years old in good health. Sequencing input: naive CD4+ T cells from blood. The sample's subset: CD45RO-negative CD62L-positive naive CD4 T cells. The V and J genes are TRBV28 and TRBJ2-1, with a tentative D call TRBD1 (6 bases). CDR3 sequence (DNA): TGTGCCAGCAGTAGCATCGGACAGTTGCCCTACAATGAGCAGTTCTTC. It specifies CASSSIGQLPYNEQFF.